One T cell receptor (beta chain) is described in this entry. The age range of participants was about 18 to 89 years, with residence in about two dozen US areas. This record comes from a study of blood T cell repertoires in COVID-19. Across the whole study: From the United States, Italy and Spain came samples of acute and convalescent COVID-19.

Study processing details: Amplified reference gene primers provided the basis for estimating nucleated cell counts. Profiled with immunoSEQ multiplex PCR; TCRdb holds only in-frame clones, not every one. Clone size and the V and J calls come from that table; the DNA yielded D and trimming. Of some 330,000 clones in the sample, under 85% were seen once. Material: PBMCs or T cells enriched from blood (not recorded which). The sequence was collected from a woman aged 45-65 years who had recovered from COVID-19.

This CDR3 reads CASSYQGRDSPLHF. The CDR3 region has the DNA TGTGCCAGCAGTTACCAGGGAAGGGATTCACCCCTCCACTTT. The chain recombines TRBV6-5 with TRBJ1-6, with D possibly TRBD1 on 5 matching bases. Germline loops: CDR1 MNHEY, CDR2 SVGAGI. This CDR3 has 14 amino acids. Trimming removed 2 bases from V and 8 bases from J, with 10 bases in between.